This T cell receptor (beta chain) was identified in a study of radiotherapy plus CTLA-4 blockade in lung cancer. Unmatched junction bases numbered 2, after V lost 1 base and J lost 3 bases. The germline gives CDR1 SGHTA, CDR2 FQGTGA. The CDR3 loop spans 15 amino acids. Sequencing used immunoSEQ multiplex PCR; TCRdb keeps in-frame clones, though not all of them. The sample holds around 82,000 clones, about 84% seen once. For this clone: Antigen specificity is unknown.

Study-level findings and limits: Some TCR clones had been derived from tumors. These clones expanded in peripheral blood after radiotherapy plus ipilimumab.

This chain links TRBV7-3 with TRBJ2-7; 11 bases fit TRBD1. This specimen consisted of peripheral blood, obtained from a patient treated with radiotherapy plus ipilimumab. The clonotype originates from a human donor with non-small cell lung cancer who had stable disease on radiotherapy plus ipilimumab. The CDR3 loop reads CASSLRGTGGYEQYF. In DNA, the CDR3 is TGTGCCAGCAGCTTAAGGGGGACAGGGGGCTACGAGCAGTACTTC.